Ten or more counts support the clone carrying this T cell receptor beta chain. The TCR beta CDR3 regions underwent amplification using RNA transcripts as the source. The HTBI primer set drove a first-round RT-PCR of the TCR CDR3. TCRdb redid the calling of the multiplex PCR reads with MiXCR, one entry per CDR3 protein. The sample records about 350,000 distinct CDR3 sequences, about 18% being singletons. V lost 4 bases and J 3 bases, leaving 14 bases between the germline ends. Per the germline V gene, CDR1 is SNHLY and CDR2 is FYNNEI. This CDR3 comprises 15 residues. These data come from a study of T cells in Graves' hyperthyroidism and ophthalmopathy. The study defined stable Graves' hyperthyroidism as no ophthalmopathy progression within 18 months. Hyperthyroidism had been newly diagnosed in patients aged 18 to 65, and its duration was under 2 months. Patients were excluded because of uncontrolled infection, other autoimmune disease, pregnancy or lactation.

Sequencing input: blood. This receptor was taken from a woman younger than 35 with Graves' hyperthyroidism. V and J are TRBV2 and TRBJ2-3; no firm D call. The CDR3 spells CASSAEQFGTDTQYF. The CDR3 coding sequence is TGTGCCAGCAGTGCGGAGCAGTTCGGAACAGATACGCAGTATTTT. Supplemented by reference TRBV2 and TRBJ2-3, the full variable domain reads EPEVTQTPSHQVTQMGQEVILRCVPISNHLYFYWYRQILGQKVEFLVSFYNNEISEKSEIFDDQFSVERPDGSNFTLKIRSTKLEDSAMYFCASSAEQFGTDTQYFGPGTRLTVL.